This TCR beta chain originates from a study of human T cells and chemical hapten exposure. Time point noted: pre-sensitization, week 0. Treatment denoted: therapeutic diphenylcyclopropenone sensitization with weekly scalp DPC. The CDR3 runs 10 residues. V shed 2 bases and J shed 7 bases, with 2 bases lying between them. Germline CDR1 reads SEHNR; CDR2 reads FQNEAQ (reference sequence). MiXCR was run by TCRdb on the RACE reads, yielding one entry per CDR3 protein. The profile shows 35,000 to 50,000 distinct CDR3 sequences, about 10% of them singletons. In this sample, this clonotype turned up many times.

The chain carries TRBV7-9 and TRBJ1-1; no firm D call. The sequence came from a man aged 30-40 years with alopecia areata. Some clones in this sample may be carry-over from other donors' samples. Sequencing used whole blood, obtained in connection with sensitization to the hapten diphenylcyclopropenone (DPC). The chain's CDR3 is CASSLIEAFF. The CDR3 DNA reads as TGTGCCAGCAGCTTAATTGAAGCTTTCTTT.